A single sample gave rise to the 30 T cell receptor beta chains below, sequenced in a study of multiple sclerosis patients with progressive multifocal leukoencephalopathy. Time point here: before natalizumab initiation. This table comes from immunoSEQ multiplex PCR, and its TCRdb copy is limited to in-frame clones, with some not included. Found here are 25,000 to 35,000 clones, 88% of them singletons; the top ten hold over 0.95%. Sequenced material: PBMCs. These receptors originate from a human donor with multiple sclerosis.

The V and J genes are TRBV19 and TRBJ2-1; 8 positions agree with TRBD1. Germline CDR1 and CDR2: LNHDA and SQIVND (reference sequence). Trimming took 1 base from V and 5 from J; bases not matched to a gene: 7. This CDR3 has 16 residues. This CDR3 reads CASSIVLDRVNNEQFF. Written as DNA, the CDR3 is TGTGCCAGTAGTATAGTTCTGGACAGGGTCAACAATGAGCAGTTCTTC.

This chain connects TRBV2 to TRBJ2-7; D is undetermined. Germline V CDR1 and CDR2: SNHLY, FYNNEI. This CDR3 is built from 13 residues. V lost 3 bases, J lost 2 bases, and 8 bases lay in between. DNA of the CDR3: TGTGCCAGCAGTGACCCATTCACCTACGAGCAGTACTTC. Encoded protein: CASSDPFTYEQYF.

The chain joins TRBV5-1 to TRBJ1-1, with D possibly TRBD1 on 5 matching bases. CDR1 is SGHRS, CDR2 YFSETQ, per germline. CDR3 length: 14 residues. Between the trimmed V and J ends, which lost 2 bases and 0 bases, there was a span of 8 bases. CDR3 loop: CASSLGTVNTEAFF. The CDR3 nucleotides are TGCGCCAGCAGCTTAGGGACGGTGAACACTGAAGCTTTCTTT.

The chain links TRBV5-4 to TRBJ1-6, with D possibly being TRBD1 (6 bases). The ends were cut back, 0 bases at V and 10 bases at J, with 11 bases in the middle. CDR1 is SGHNT and CDR2 is YYREEE in the germline V gene (reference sequence). The CDR3 is 14 residues long. In DNA, the CDR3 is TGTGCCAGCAGCTTGGTACAGGGAGGGTCACCCCTCCACTTT. Amino acid sequence: CASSLVQGGSPLHF. The full variable domain, in which reference TRBV5-4 and TRBJ1-6 provide the parts outside the CDR3, is ETGVTQSPTHLIKTRGQQVTLRCSSQSGHNTVSWYQQALGQGPQFIFQYYREEENGRGNFPPRFSGLQFPNYSSELNVNALELDDSALYLCASSLVQGGSPLHFGNGTRLTVT.

The J gene is TRBJ2-3, the V gene TRBV7-2, with 11 bases matching TRBD1. CDR3 size: 17 residues. Per germline, CDR1 SGHTA and CDR2 FQGNSA. V was pared by 1 base and J by 4 bases, with 7 bases of the junction left unmatched. This chain's CDR3 is CASSLGWGQGVADTQYF. Here the CDR3 DNA reads TGTGCCAGCAGCTTAGGGTGGGGACAGGGGGTGGCAGATACGCAGTATTTT.

V usage is TRBV6-5 and J usage is TRBJ2-3; D is undetermined. Deletions cut 4 bases from V and 1 base from J, with 12 bases between. The V gene's germline CDR1 is MNHEY and CDR2 SVGAGI. The CDR3 has 15 residues. The CDR3 region has the DNA TGTGCCAGCAGTTTATACTACGGCGGCACAGATACGCAGTATTTT. Encoded protein: CASSLYYGGTDTQYF.

The chain links TRBV13 to TRBJ2-3; possibly TRBD2 for D (6 bases). Per the germline V gene, CDR1 is PRHDT and CDR2 is FYEKMQ (reference sequence). The CDR3 covers 19 residues. The ends were cut back, 4 bases at V and 2 bases at J, with 25 bases in the middle. CDR3 loop: CASSSRDSSAIGATDTQYF. CDR3 bases: TGTGCCAGCAGCTCCCGGGACTCTAGCGCGATAGGAGCCACAGATACGCAGTATTTT.

For the CDR3, the DNA is TGTGCCAGTAGTATTGGGACAGGGGTTGAAGCTTTCTTT. Its protein product is CASSIGTGVEAFF. The chain couples TRBV19 to TRBJ1-1, with 10 bases aligning to TRBD1. Trimming took 3 bases from V and 7 from J; bases not matched to a gene: 2. Germline V gene sequence: CDR1 LNHDA, CDR2 SQIVND (reference sequence). This CDR3 is built from 13 residues.

This clone was counted between two and nine times. The chain recombines TRBV9 with TRBJ1-5; no clear D gene. The CDR3 contains 12 residues. Between the trimmed V and J ends, which lost 0 bases and 4 bases, there was a span of 2 bases. Germline-derived CDR1 and CDR2 are SGDLS and YYNGEE. As DNA, the CDR3 is TGTGCCAGCAGCGTAGAAAATCAGCCCCAGCATTTT. Translated: CASSVENQPQHF.

The V gene is TRBV4-2, the J gene TRBJ2-3, with 10 bases matching TRBD2. The CDR3 is made up of 17 amino acids. The V and J ends lost 4 bases and 1 base, in that order; junction bases with no gene match: 8. In germline, CDR1 is LGHNA, CDR2 YNFKEQ. This CDR3 reads CASSRQAGGRGTDTQYF. For the CDR3, the DNA is TGTGCCAGCAGCCGCCAAGCGGGGGGGCGGGGCACAGATACGCAGTATTTT.

The V call is TRBV6-5, the J call TRBJ1-6, with 7 bases fitting TRBD1. The CDR3 length is 14 residues. Germline trimming cut 2 bases from V and 10 bases from J; bases unmatched to any gene: 5. Germline loops: CDR1 MNHEY, CDR2 SVGAGI. The CDR3 DNA follows: TGTGCCAGCAGTTACCCACAGGGGAACTCACCCCTCCACTTT. It yields the protein CASSYPQGNSPLHF.

V and J are TRBV5-4 and TRBJ1-6; D may be TRBD1 (6 bases). The CDR3 contains 15 residues. V shed 2 bases and J shed 3 bases, with 9 bases lying between them. Germline-derived CDR1 and CDR2 are SGHNT and YYREEE (reference sequence). CDR3 nucleotide sequence: TGTGCCAGCAGCTTATGGACAGACTATAATTCACCCCTCCACTTT. Its translation is CASSLWTDYNSPLHF.

The genes are TRBV5-6 and TRBJ2-7; D uncertain. Per germline, CDR1 SGHDT and CDR2 YYEEEE. Trimming cost V 4 bases and J 6 bases, with 11 bases left between them. This CDR3 region has 12 residues. The CDR3 nucleotides are TGTGCCAGCAGCCCTTTGAGTGGCGAGCAGTACTTC. It translates to CASSPLSGEQYF.

The V gene is TRBV9, the J gene TRBJ1-3; D unresolved. Germline V CDR1 and CDR2: SGDLS, YYNGEE. V shed 0 bases and J shed 0 bases, with 16 bases lying between them. The CDR3 runs to 18 residues. The CDR3: CASSVGADPFLSGNTIYF. The CDR3 DNA is TGTGCCAGCAGCGTAGGGGCGGATCCTTTTCTCTCTGGAAACACCATATATTTT.

The chain combines TRBV5-1 with TRBJ2-1; D is ambiguous. Trimming took 0 bases from V and 0 from J, leaving 10 bases between them. Germline V CDR1 and CDR2: SGHRS, YFSETQ. The CDR3 sequence is 16 residues long. In DNA, the CDR3 is TGCGCCAGCAGCTTGGCCCAGCCCAGCTCCTACAATGAGCAGTTCTTC. Amino acid sequence: CASSLAQPSSYNEQFF.

CDR3 coding DNA: TGTGCCAGCAGAGAACCTGGGACAGTGAACTATGGCTACACCTTC. This encodes CASREPGTVNYGYTF. This sequence joins TRBV6-5 and TRBJ1-2; 7 nucleotides agree with TRBD1. CDR1 and CDR2 (germline): MNHEY, SVGAGI. The CDR3 sequence is 15 residues long. The V and J ends lost 6 bases and 2 bases, in that order; junction bases with no gene match: 9.

V is TRBV5-4 and J is TRBJ2-1, with D perhaps matching TRBD2 (6 bases). CDR1 SGHNT and CDR2 YYREEE come from the germline V gene (reference sequence). V was clipped by 4 bases and J by 5 bases, with 16 bases between them. The length of the CDR3 is 15 residues. The CDR3 region has the DNA TGTGCCAGCAGCCCCCTGGAGGGGACCAACAATGAGCAGTTCTTC. It encodes CASSPLEGTNNEQFF.

The genes are TRBV7-2 and TRBJ1-6; D may be TRBD1 (5 bases). Trimming pared 5 bases from V and 8 bases from J, leaving 16 bases between. Germline CDR1 reads SGHTA; CDR2 reads FQGNSA. This CDR3 spans 15 amino acids. In DNA, the CDR3 is TGTGCCAGCAGCGTTTGGGTGGGGGGGGATTCACCCCTCCACTTT. Encoded protein: CASSVWVGGDSPLHF.

The chain has TRBV6-6 and TRBJ2-2; D call uncertain. The CDR3 sequence is 16 residues long. With 6 bases removed from V and 2 bases from J, the gap between germline ends came to 16 bases. The V gene's germline CDR1 is MNHNY and CDR2 SVGAGI (reference sequence). CDR3 DNA: TGTGCCAGCAGCATAGCTTTAGGCCCTAACACCGGGGAGCTGTTTTTT. This translates into CASSIALGPNTGELFF.

The rearrangement uses TRBV5-8 and TRBJ1-1, with 10 bases matching TRBD1. With 5 bases clipped from V and 4 bases from J, the junction kept 5 bases outside the gene matches. Per the germline V gene, CDR1 is SGHTS and CDR2 is YDEGEE. The CDR3 extends over 14 amino acids. The CDR3 DNA reads as TGTGCCAGCAGTTTCGGGACAGGGGTCACTGAAGCTTTCTTT. This translates into CASSFGTGVTEAFF. Based on the CDR3 plus reference TRBV5-8 and TRBJ1-1, the full variable domain is EAGVTQSPTHLIKTRGQQATLRCSPISGHTSVYWYQQALGLGLQFLLWYDEGEERNRGNFPPRFSGRQFPNYSSELNVNALELEDSALYLCASSFGTGVTEAFFGQGTRLTVV.

The gene calls are TRBV4-1 and TRBJ1-1; D remains unclear. Trimming took off 0 bases at V and 2 bases at J, with 10 bases between the two ends. Germline assignment: CDR1 MGHRA and CDR2 YSYEKL. The CDR3 covers 15 residues. This chain's CDR3 is CASSQDPASNTEAFF. CDR3 nucleotides: TGCGCCAGCAGCCAAGATCCAGCCTCAAACACTGAAGCTTTCTTT.

The genes are TRBV5-4 and TRBJ1-2; the D is unclear. Germline loops: CDR1 SGHNT, CDR2 YYREEE (reference sequence). V dropped 0 bases and J dropped 5 bases, with 8 bases sitting between them. The CDR3 contains 13 residues. CDR3 DNA: TGTGCCAGCAGCTTGGAGGCGCAATATGGCTACACCTTC. It yields the protein CASSLEAQYGYTF.

CDR3 DNA sequence: TGTGCCAGCAGTGAAGGCGGACTACGCCGGGCCACCTCCTACAATGAGCAGTTCTTC. It specifies CASSEGGLRRATSYNEQFF. This rearrangement joins TRBV6-1 to TRBJ2-1; TRBD2 is a possible D gene (6 bases). CDR3 length: 19 amino acids. CDR1 is MNHNS and CDR2 is SASEGT in the germline V gene. With 1 base removed from V and 0 bases from J, the gap between germline ends came to 19 bases.

The count of this clone is one. This chain uses TRBV6-5 with TRBJ2-3, with D perhaps matching TRBD1 or TRBD2 (5 bases each). The V end lost 6 bases, the J end lost 2 bases, and 6 bases lay between the germline ends. Germline V gene lookup returns CDR1 MNHEY and CDR2 SVGAGI. This CDR3 is 12 amino acids long. Here the CDR3 reads CASRGVTDTQYF. The CDR3 DNA reads as TGTGCCAGCAGGGGGGTCACAGATACGCAGTATTTT.

The V gene is TRBV2, the J gene TRBJ2-7; 7 nucleotides agree with TRBD1. The CDR3 runs 15 residues. With V trimmed by 6 bases and J by 0 bases, 8 bases remained unmatched. Per germline, CDR1 SNHLY and CDR2 FYNNEI. The CDR3 is CASSGSRGISYEQYF. Here the CDR3 DNA reads TGTGCCAGCAGCGGCTCCAGGGGGATCTCCTACGAGCAGTACTTC.

The chain combines TRBV10-3 with TRBJ2-1, with 12 bases that match TRBD2. Trimming at V came to 0 bases and at J to 4 bases, leaving 7 bases not matched to a gene. Germline V gives CDR1 ENHRY, CDR2 SYGVKD. The CDR3 is 18 amino acids. The CDR3 sequence: CAISESRASGGAYNEQFF. CDR3 bases: TGTGCCATCAGTGAGTCGAGAGCTAGCGGGGGGGCGTACAATGAGCAGTTCTTC.

The chain links TRBV6-5 to TRBJ2-2; D possibly corresponds to TRBD1 (5 bases). The V gene's germline CDR1 is MNHEY and CDR2 SVGAGI. This CDR3 is built from 13 residues. V lost 6 bases, J lost 4 bases, and 9 bases lay in between. The CDR3 is CASSRQFTGELFF. As DNA, the CDR3 is TGTGCCAGCAGCCGACAGTTCACCGGGGAGCTGTTTTTT.

A word on this clone: Compared with germline, one end of the junction differs, possibly owing to a read error. V is TRBV5-4 and J is TRBJ1-5; 10 bases agree with TRBD1. The CDR3 covers 14 residues. The germline CDR1 and CDR2 sequences are SGHNT and YYREEE (reference sequence). In nucleotides, the CDR3 is TGTGCCAGCAGTTTGGACAGGGGGGTTTCGCCCCAGCATTTT. This codes for CASSLDRGVSPQHF. Looking up the rest from reference TRBV5-4 and TRBJ1-5 gives the full variable domain: ETGVTQSPTHLIKTRGQQVTLRCSSQSGHNTVSWYQQALGQGPQFIFQYYREEENGRGNFPPRFSGLQFPNYSSELNVNALELDDSALYLCASSLDRGVSPQHFGDGTRLSIL.

This chain links TRBV9 with TRBJ1-5, with D uncertain. Germline values: CDR1 SGDLS, CDR2 YYNGEE. V lost 3 bases to trimming and J lost 3 bases, with 7 bases between them. The CDR3 loop spans 13 amino acids. CDR3 in amino acids: CASSDGYNQPQHF. In DNA, the CDR3 is TGTGCCAGCAGCGACGGATACAATCAGCCCCAGCATTTT.

The chain has TRBV7-3 and TRBJ2-3; 9 bases align to TRBD2. Trimming removed 9 bases from V and 6 bases from J; junction bases left unmatched: 13. The CDR3 is 15 amino acids. CDR1 and CDR2 from the germline V gene are SGHTA and FQGTGA. The DNA for the CDR3 is TGTGCCAGTAGCCCCAGCGGGGGGCGGGGGGATACGCAGTATTTT. Protein: CASSPSGGRGDTQYF.